This T cell receptor beta chain was found in a study of cytomegalovirus exposure and HLA in healthy donors (TCRdb year 2017). Looking at the study overall: An earlier analysis of around 600 of the donors reported approximately 290 Gb of sequence data and 117 million unique TCR beta sequences from 150 million to 200 million T cells. Using immunosequencing, the study profiled T cell repertoires from approximately 700 subjects and related those repertoires to cytomegalovirus serostatus. An early release covering about 600 HLA-typed donors comprised 300 to 350 gigabases of sequencing data and approximately 85 million unique TCR sequences. To decide whether each TCR beta V gene segment behaved as functional or pseudogenic, an earlier analysis of 587 of the donors relied on high-throughput TCR beta sequencing. In a later genetic analysis, genome-wide SNP genotypes for about 65% of the 666 donors were used, and that subset was treated as a discovery cohort. Of the approximately 400 genotyped donors, about 84% fell in the genetic ancestry cluster associated with self-reported Caucasian donors. Along with the approximately 700-subject first cohort, a separate validation cohort of 120 different subjects was used. Rather than using new phenotypic data, the later analysis identified candidate immune exposures from TCR beta sequences and from how often those sequences occurred across donors. Donor age, sex, ethnicity and CMV serostatus were collected together with the repertoire data. The study was designed to test whether signatures of past pathogen exposure could be identified by cataloging public T cell receptors. A later analysis re-analyzed previously published TCR beta repertoires from roughly 600 donors and added high-resolution HLA genotyping to study TCR occurrence patterns. Among about 360 genotyped donors of the cohort, an average of 235,054 unique TCR beta nucleotide sequences were sequenced per donor, roughly 20% of them non-productive. The number of donors typed differed by locus, with about 629-630 for A, B, C, DRB1 and DQB1, around 500 for DQA1, nearly 610 for DPA1, and around 450 for DPB1. Every discovery cohort repertoire had been produced on one sequencing platform. Several DR-DQ haplotypes were handled as single units for association and clustering, since linkage in the cohort was strong. Both class I and class II loci were covered by HLA typing, at four-digit resolution. The study combined high-throughput TCR immunosequencing, statistical association of individual TCRs with disease status, and machine learning to predict cytomegalovirus infection status. Beyond this particular receptor, the publication reports: According to a later analysis, TCR association rates differed among HLA loci, with DRB1 alleles showing the most associated TCRs and HLA-C alleles showing the fewest. V-gene and J-gene trimming of TCR beta chains was associated with a missense DCLRE1C variant in a later genetic analysis, and the association was replicated in an independent cohort. It was suggested by the authors that the approach could potentially be generalized to other disease states and immunological phenotypes. While some public TCRs were present in many individuals, most TCR sequences turned up only very rarely across donors. Some IMGT-functional V segments, including TRBV6-2 and TRBV6-3, could not be told apart with the 87-base-pair reads, so those segments were excluded. A later analysis associated 16,951 TCR beta sequences with specific HLA alleles at a false discovery rate of 0.05. Linkage disequilibrium might explain the correlated functional status among segregating V segments, but an unknown experimental factor could not be ruled out. According to a later analysis, parvovirus B19, influenza, CMV and Epstein-Barr virus appeared linked to several top co-occurrence clusters. Only TCR beta chains were sequenced in this cohort, and the absence of alpha or paired-chain data limited detectable features. In an earlier analysis of some 540 of the donors, most TCR beta V segments appeared in productive rearrangements about 87% or about 30% of the time, broadly matching IMGT annotations. A further reported finding was that TCR beta sequences accurately predicted the HLA-A and HLA-B alleles for most subjects in the first cohort. The classifier was reported to diagnose cytomegalovirus status with high specificity and sensitivity in both the original cohort and the validation cohort. Because counts were too low, seventeen rarely observed V segments, including chromosome 9 orphons, were left out of the earlier analysis of over 550 of the donors. When HLA alleles, especially DR and DQ, strongly co-occurred, TCR associations were difficult to assign to individual alleles. The presence/absence analyses assumed that sequencing depth was roughly uniform across donors, and that assumption may not be true. A few of the identified cytomegalovirus-associated TCR beta chains were confirmed in vitro to be specific for cytomegalovirus antigens. Compared with the approximately 720-donor mean, donors in an Asian-associated ancestry cluster had fewer N-insertions in productive TCRs, according to a later genetic analysis. Because HLA typing was missing for some donors at each locus, association tests included only the typed subset. A group of highly shared sequence variants was considered likely to be a technical artifact of the sequencing pipeline. Immune exposure information for the cohort was limited to CMV serostatus. A later analysis found that HLA-associated TCR beta chains were more clonally expanded and had lower generation probabilities than equally common non-associated chains. The study gave a list of 150 to 200 TCR beta chains associated with cytomegalovirus. A later analysis found that most CMV-associated TCR beta chains appeared HLA-restricted, with HLA associations seemingly driven largely by CMV exposure.

Counted from cysteine to phenylalanine, this CDR3 has 16 amino acids. Just the 48-base CDR3 DNA is kept, in frame starting at base 1. From a lookup of the germline V gene, CDR1 and CDR2 are LGHNA and YNFKEQ. Points on this clone: The clone's antigen remains unknown. The junction shows a germline mismatch at one end, possibly a read error.

Receptor amplification or capture employed the immunoSEQ multiplex PCR assay. For the multiplex PCR, a mixture combining 60 forward primers for TCR Vbeta segments and 13 reverse primers for TCR Jbeta segments was used. A multiplex PCR assay on genomic DNA amplified the CDR3 region of rearranged TCR beta genes. The amplified TCR beta libraries were sequenced on the Illumina HiSeq System as 87-base-pair reads. Per the original workflow: A later analysis counted some 80 million unique TCR beta chains across the 700 or so repertoires, and some 11 million of these chains were shared by at least two donors. Raw reads were error-corrected and collapsed into unique sequences with a nearest-neighbor algorithm that merged closely related sequences to remove PCR and sequencing errors. CDR3 sequences were aligned to IMGT reference sequences to assign V, D and J gene segments. For a sequence to be retained, a match of at least six nucleotides was required to both a V gene segment and a J gene segment. Rearrangements were classified as productive when the CDR3 lacked stop codons and remained in frame with V and J, and all other rearrangements were classified as non-productive. Following IMGT convention, CDR3 was defined as the stretch from the second conserved V-encoded cysteine to the conserved J-encoded phenylalanine. Sequences without an unambiguous match to a single V gene segment were excluded from the earlier analysis of approximately 560 of the donors. An earlier analysis of around 600 of the donors classified V segments as functional when productive rearrangements were above 56.7% and as segregating when the standard deviation between donors was above 5%. A statistical classification framework was developed to diagnose cytomegalovirus status using the catalog of TCR beta chain sequences. In a later analysis, V and J genes were assigned by comparing TCR nucleotide sequences against IMGT/GENE-DB human TR gene sequences. A later analysis assigned CDR3 sequences and most-parsimonious VDJ recombination scenarios with the TCRdist pipeline. In a later analysis, each TCR beta chain was defined by its CDR3 amino acid sequence together with its V-gene family, and reads lacking a unique V-gene family were excluded. A later analysis removed several hundred highly shared, low-generation-probability nucleotide sequences to deal with suspected cross-contamination and a sequencing artifact. In a later analysis, a clonal expansion index for each public chain was calculated from normalized within-repertoire ranks of inferred template counts. A later analysis computed generation probabilities with a VDJ recombination model fitted to out-of-frame rearrangements, and checked the results against IGoR. Hypergeometric tests were used in a later analysis to score TCR-TCR, TCR-HLA and TCR-CMV co-occurrence, with a repertoire-size bias correction applied to the TCR pairs. To estimate false discovery rates, a later analysis permuted the HLA or CMV assignments 20 times. In a later analysis, co-occurring TCRs were grouped using DBSCAN, with TCRdist sequence similarity added in when clustering inside HLA-allele-positive subsets. Repertoires with fewer than 30,000 or more than 120,000 public chains, plus five repertoires with anomalous nucleotide sharing, were excluded from co-occurrence clustering. Entries here come from immuneACCESS through TCRdb and include only in-frame sequences with V and J called. Some clones fail to appear in such tables; in the studies checked, an unresolved V gene covers under half of the shortfall, and the cause of the remainder is unknown. V and J calls and clone size come straight from that table; D and trimming were deduced from the DNA. The sample table records 110,000 or so clones; roughly 70% of these occur just once. In total, the top ten clones hold 8.4% of the sample.

In total, approximately 700 healthy bone marrow donors made up the cohort. All cohort members were sampled while nominally healthy, although unrecorded immune exposures were likely present. The donor tested CMV seronegative, placing the donor among the 300 to 400 seronegative members of the cohort. Each donor provided a peripheral blood sample, and peripheral blood mononuclear cells were used for TCR beta sequencing. The Qiagen DNeasy Blood Extraction Kit was used to extract genomic DNA from the blood cell samples. The specimen was PBMCs. This TCR derives from a man aged 35-49 years in good health and CMV-seronegative. The chain links TRBV4-2 with TRBJ2-7, and TRBD2 aligns with 11 junction nucleotides. The DNA sequence is TGTGCCAGCGGCCAAGATACTAGCGGGGGCTCCTACGAGCAGTACTTC. Its protein reads: CASGQDTSGGSYEQYF.